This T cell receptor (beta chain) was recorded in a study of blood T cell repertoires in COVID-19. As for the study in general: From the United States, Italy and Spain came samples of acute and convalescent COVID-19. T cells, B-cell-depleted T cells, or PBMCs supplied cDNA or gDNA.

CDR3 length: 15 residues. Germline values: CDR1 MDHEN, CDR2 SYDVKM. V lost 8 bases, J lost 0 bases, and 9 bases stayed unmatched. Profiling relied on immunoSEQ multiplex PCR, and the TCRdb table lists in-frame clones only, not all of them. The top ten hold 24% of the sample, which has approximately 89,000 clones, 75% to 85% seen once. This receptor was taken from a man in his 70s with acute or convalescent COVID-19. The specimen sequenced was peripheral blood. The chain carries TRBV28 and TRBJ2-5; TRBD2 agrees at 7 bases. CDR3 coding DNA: TGTGCCAGCGCCCACCTAAGCGGGAACCAAGAGACCCAGTACTTC. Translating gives CASAHLSGNQETQYF.